This T cell receptor beta chain was sequenced in a study of CD8+ T cells in alopecia areata. Study-wide results and limits: Scalp and blood retained many expanded lesional clones during tofacitinib.

The treatment is: oral pan-JAK inhibitor, 5-10 mg twice daily. RNA, once extracted, was reverse transcribed into cDNA for use as the sequencing template. Profiling relied on immunoSEQ multiplex PCR, and the TCRdb table lists in-frame clones only, not all of them. The sample holds approximately 210,000 clones; 50% to 60% are singletons and the top ten take around 3%. This clone was observed a handful of times. Its antigen is as yet unknown. The J segment lost 5 bases and the V segment lost 4 bases, leaving 4 bases of the junction unmatched. Germline CDR1 reads MNHEY; CDR2 reads SVGAGI. The CDR3 length is 14 residues.

The source of this sequence is a human donor with alopecia areata. The chain combines TRBV6-5 with TRBJ2-4; TRBD1 matches at 8 bases. This specimen consisted of CD4+ T cells sorted from blood, obtained at week 4, from a patient treated with tofacitinib. The CDR3 nucleotides read TGTGCCAGCAGTTCCGGGACAGGACAAAACATTCAGTACTTC. Translating gives CASSSGTGQNIQYF.